Listed below are T cell receptor beta chains from one sample, sequenced in a study of OX40 agonist ivuxolimab in advanced cancers. Produced via immunoSEQ multiplex PCR; TCRdb's table is partial and in-frame only. The repertoire includes 8,000 to 11,000 clones, over 70% of them detected once, and approximately 28% sits in the top ten. Sample: CD4+ or CD8+ T cells sorted from blood, taken in a trial of the OX40 agonist ivuxolimab. The receptor source for this set is an adult with an advanced solid tumor such as melanoma, head and neck, liver or kidney cancer. The CDR3 runs from the conserved cysteine through the conserved F or W. The D gene is left open where the match is weak. Clone sizes are given selectively: once, few, many, or a class where the clone is expanded.

size	V	D	J	length	CDR3	DNA
.	TRBV5-3	.	TRBJ1-2	10	CARTGDGCTF	TGTGCCAGAACCGGGGATGGGTGCACCTTC
once	TRBV2	TRBD1	TRBJ2-7	12	CASSETGFEQYF	TGTGCCAGCAGCGAGACAGGGTTCGAGCAGTACTTC
.	TRBV6-4	.	TRBJ2-2	15	CASSDGQGDTGELFF	TGTGCCAGCAGTGACGGTCAGGGCGACACCGGGGAGCTGTTTTTT
.	TRBV28	.	TRBJ2-7	14	CASSSPSKGDEQYF	TGTGCCAGCAGTTCGCCCTCTAAGGGTGACGAGCAGTACTTC
once	TRBV7-6	TRBD1	TRBJ1-6	12	CASSTNTGALHF	TGTGCCAGCAGCACCAACACAGGGGCCCTCCACTTT
.	TRBV5-1	TRBD2	TRBJ2-2	15	CASSPGLADTGELFF	TGCGCCAGCAGCCCGGGACTAGCAGACACCGGGGAGCTGTTTTTT
.	TRBV6-5	.	TRBJ2-1	14	CASRTLQGRAAQFF	TGTGCCAGCAGGACATTACAGGGTAGGGCGGCGCAGTTCTTC
few	TRBV19	TRBD1	TRBJ2-1	15	CASSIGQGALNEQFF	TGTGCCAGTAGTATAGGTCAGGGGGCACTCAATGAGCAGTTCTTC
.	TRBV28	.	TRBJ2-2	17	CASSPLGGTAFTGELFF	TGTGCCAGCAGCCCTCTGGGTGGGACCGCCTTCACCGGGGAGCTGTTTTTT
.	TRBV7-6	TRBD2	TRBJ2-1	14	CASSSLAGVGEQFF	TGTGCCAGCAGCTCCCTCGCGGGAGTGGGGGAGCAGTTCTTC
.	TRBV28	.	TRBJ1-5	13	CASRGDIRQPQHF	TGTGCCAGCAGAGGGGACATACGGCAGCCCCAGCATTTT
few	TRBV5-6	.	TRBJ2-1	16	CASSLGALSTGAKGFF	TGTGCCAGCAGCTTGGGCGCCCTCTCCACGGGGGCAAAGGGGTTCTTC
.	TRBV4-1	.	TRBJ1-5	20	CASSQETVRGPEGSNQPQHF	TGCGCCAGCAGCCAGGAGACGGTACGGGGCCCCGAGGGGAGCAATCAGCCCCAGCATTTT
.	TRBV11-3	.	TRBJ2-1	16	CASSLGGANTYNEQFF	TGTGCCAGCAGCCTAGGGGGGGCGAATACCTACAATGAGCAGTTCTTC
.	TRBV27	.	TRBJ2-7	15	CASSFSQGHSYEQYF	TGTGCCAGCAGTTTCTCTCAGGGTCACTCCTACGAGCAGTACTTC
.	TRBV6-4	TRBD1	TRBJ2-3	14	CASSGGTDTDTQYF	TGTGCCAGCAGTGGGGGGACAGACACAGATACGCAGTATTTT
.	TRBV7-2	.	TRBJ2-2	14	CASSLPAGRVELFF	TGTGCCAGCAGCCTCCCGGCCGGGCGCGTGGAGCTGTTTTTT
.	TRBV28	.	TRBJ2-7	14	CASSFGQADYEQYF	TGTGCCAGCAGTTTTGGGCAGGCTGACTACGAGCAGTACTTC
.	TRBV4-1	.	TRBJ2-1	14	CASSPSVTYNEQFF	TGCGCCAGCAGCCCTTCAGTCACCTACAATGAGCAGTTCTTC
.	TRBV5-6	.	TRBJ2-1	14	CASSLVRGVSEQFF	TGTGCCAGCAGCTTGGTGAGGGGGGTTAGTGAGCAGTTCTTC
.	TRBV19	.	TRBJ2-3	13	CASAGTSTDTQYF	TGTGCCAGTGCCGGGACTAGCACAGATACGCAGTATTTT
.	TRBV5-1	TRBD1	TRBJ2-1	17	CASSFGPQGSGLDEQFF	TGCGCCAGCAGCTTCGGACCACAGGGGTCCGGATTGGATGAGCAGTTCTTC
.	TRBV6-6	.	TRBJ1-1	14	CASSSRDGRTEAFF	TGTGCCAGCAGTTCCCGGGATGGGAGGACTGAAGCTTTCTTT
.	TRBV5-6	TRBD1	TRBJ1-4	15	CASSQDRVDNEKLFF	TGTGCCAGCAGCCAAGACAGGGTGGACAATGAAAAACTGTTTTTT
.	TRBV10-1	.	TRBJ2-3	12	CASSSTTDTQYF	TGCGCCAGCAGTTCCACGACAGATACGCAGTATTTT
.	TRBV9	TRBD1	TRBJ1-6	15	CASRGTGIGNSPLHF	TGTGCCAGCCGCGGGACAGGGATAGGGAATTCACCCCTCCACTTT
.	TRBV19	TRBD1	TRBJ2-3	15	CASSILTGGPDTQYF	TGTGCCAGTAGTATCCTAACAGGGGGCCCAGATACGCAGTATTTT
.	TRBV5-6	TRBD2	TRBJ2-3	16	CASSPRPGGGTDTQYF	TGTGCCAGCAGCCCTCGGCCGGGAGGGGGCACAGATACGCAGTATTTT
once	TRBV9	TRBD1	TRBJ2-1	14	CASSVEGTGNEQFF	TGTGCCAGCAGCGTAGAGGGGACAGGGAATGAGCAGTTCTTC
.	TRBV5-1	TRBD2	TRBJ2-7	16	CASSPDGTSAHYEQYF	TGCGCCAGCAGCCCCGACGGGACTAGCGCCCACTACGAGCAGTACTTC
.	TRBV4-1	TRBD2	TRBJ2-7	15	CASSLSGTSVSEQYF	TGCGCCAGCAGCCTTTCCGGGACTAGCGTCTCCGAGCAGTACTTC
.	TRBV6-1	TRBD1	TRBJ2-7	15	CASSGPGQGTYEQYF	TGTGCCAGCAGTGGACCGGGACAGGGAACCTACGAGCAGTACTTC
few	TRBV11-2	.	TRBJ2-7	14	CASSLDQGIHEQYF	TGTGCCAGCAGCTTAGATCAGGGAATCCACGAGCAGTACTTC
.	TRBV11-2	.	TRBJ2-3	18	CATSLQGASIVTTDTQYF	TGTGCCACTTCGTTACAGGGCGCTTCGATTGTTACCACAGATACGCAGTATTTT
once	TRBV5-6	TRBD1	TRBJ2-5	15	CASSLAGTGRETQYF	TGTGCCAGCAGCTTGGCCGGGACAGGGAGAGAGACCCAGTACTTC
.	TRBV6-5	.	TRBJ2-7	14	CASSYWGVEGEQYF	TGTGCCAGCAGTTACTGGGGGGTGGAAGGCGAGCAGTACTTC
.	TRBV6-5	.	TRBJ1-6	13	CASSWAFNSPLHF	TGTGCCAGCAGTTGGGCCTTTAATTCACCCCTCCACTTT
.	TRBV5-6	.	TRBJ1-2	12	CASSPGQFGYTF	TGTGCCAGCAGCCCCGGACAGTTTGGCTACACCTTC
.	TRBV5-4	.	TRBJ1-6	15	CASSLAQGYNSPLHF	TGTGCCAGCAGCTTGGCACAGGGCTATAATTCACCCCTCCACTTT
.	TRBV13	.	TRBJ2-2	15	CASSLFGLNTGELFF	TGTGCCAGCAGCTTGTTCGGGTTGAACACCGGGGAGCTGTTTTTT
.	TRBV27	.	TRBJ2-7	15	CASRPTRDTTYEQYF	TGTGCCAGCAGACCAACCCGGGACACCACCTACGAGCAGTACTTC
.	TRBV4-1	TRBD2	TRBJ2-3	16	CASSTHGTMNTDTQYF	TGCGCCAGCAGCACTCACGGGACTATGAACACAGATACGCAGTATTTT
.	TRBV27	.	TRBJ1-2	14	CASSPSVQFHGYTF	TGTGCCAGCAGTCCCTCGGTCCAGTTCCATGGCTACACCTTC
.	TRBV21-1	.	TRBJ2-4	19	CASSPKGGTSGRAKNIQYF	TGTGCCAGCAGCCCAAAAGGGGGGACTAGCGGGAGGGCCAAAAACATTCAGTACTTC
once	TRBV10-2	.	TRBJ2-3	14	CASSESLGTDTQYF	TGCGCCAGCAGTGAGTCTTTGGGCACAGATACGCAGTATTTT